This TCR beta chain was obtained from a study of shared clonotypes between healthy human individuals. Study-level information: Samples came from a couple of female and a few male donors aged 18 to 49.

Sequencing on ten immunoSEQ deep assay plates was performed for unsorted PBMC DNA. As originally analysed: Filtering differed, since immunoSEQ gave only junction sequences and no quality scores. The assay was immunoSEQ multiplex PCR, and TCRdb's table has in-frame clones only and misses some. The DNA gave D and trimming, while V, J and clone size come from that table. The sample includes hundreds of thousands of clones, about 80% of them seen just once. This clone came up many times. The V and J ends lost 4 bases and 0 bases respectively, with 11 bases between them. This CDR3 has 16 amino acids. Per the germline V gene, CDR1 is SGDLS and CDR2 is YYNGEE.

V gene TRBV9 combines with J gene TRBJ2-6; tentatively, D is TRBD2 (5 bases). The specimen sequenced was PBMCs. The source is a woman between 40 and 55 years old in good health. Some clones in this sample may be carry-over from other donors' samples. The CDR3 sequence: CASSLGESSGANVLTF. The CDR3 coding sequence is TGTGCCAGCAGCCTGGGAGAATCCTCTGGGGCCAACGTCCTGACTTTC. The full variable domain, completed using reference TRBV9 and TRBJ2-6, is DSGVTQTPKHLITATGQRVTLRCSPRSGDLSVYWYQQSLDQGLQFLIQYYNGEERAKGNILERFSAQQFPDLHSELNLSSLELGDSALYFCASSLGESSGANVLTFGAGSRLTVL.